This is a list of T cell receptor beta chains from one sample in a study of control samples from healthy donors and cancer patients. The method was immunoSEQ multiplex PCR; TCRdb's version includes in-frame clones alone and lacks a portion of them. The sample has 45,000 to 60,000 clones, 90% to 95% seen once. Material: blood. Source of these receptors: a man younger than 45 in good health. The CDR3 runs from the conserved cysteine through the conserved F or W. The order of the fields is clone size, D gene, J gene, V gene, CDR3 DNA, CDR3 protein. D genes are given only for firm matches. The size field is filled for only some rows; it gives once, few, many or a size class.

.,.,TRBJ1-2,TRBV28,TGTGCCAGCAGGCGGGCGAACTATGGCTACACCTTC,CASRRANYGYTF
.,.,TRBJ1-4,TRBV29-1,TGCAGCGTTGGTGGGGGCGTGGATGAAAAACTGTTTTTT,CSVGGGVDEKLFF
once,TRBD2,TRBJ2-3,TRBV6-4,TGTGCCAGCAGTTCCCGTAGCGGGGGCGGCACAGATACGCAGTATTTT,CASSSRSGGGTDTQYF
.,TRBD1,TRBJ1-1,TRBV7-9,TGTGCCAGCAGCTTATTAGGGGAGGGGGCGCCGACTGAAGCTTTCTTT,CASSLLGEGAPTEAFF
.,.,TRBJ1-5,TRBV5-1,TGCGCCAGCAGCCCCGGTCCAGGGAGCAATCAGCCCCAGCATTTT,CASSPGPGSNQPQHF
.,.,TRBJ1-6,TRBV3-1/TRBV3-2,TGTGCCAGCAGCCAAGTTCTCAGGGAAGGGTCCTATAATTCACCCCTCCACTTT,CASSQVLREGSYNSPLHF
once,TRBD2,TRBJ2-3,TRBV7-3,TGTGCCAGCAGCTTCGACGGGGGGGCCCGGGATACGCAGTATTTT,CASSFDGGARDTQYF
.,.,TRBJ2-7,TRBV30,TGTGCCTGGAGTGTAGGGCGGTACGAGCAGTACTTC,CAWSVGRYEQYF
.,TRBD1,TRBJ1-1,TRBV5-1,TGCGCCAGCAGCTCGGGACAGGGGATGAATACGAACACTGAAGCTTTCTTT,CASSSGQGMNTNTEAFF
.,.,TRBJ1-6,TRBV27,TGTGCCAGCAGACCAGGGGTGGGTGAGAGGGGCTCCTATAATTCACCCCTCCACTTT,CASRPGVGERGSYNSPLHF
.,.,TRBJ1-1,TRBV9,TGTGCCAGCAGCGGTTGGAACACTGAAGCTTTCTTT,CASSGWNTEAFF
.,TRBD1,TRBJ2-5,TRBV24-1,TGTGCCACCAGTGATCCGGGACAGGGGAGAAAGACCCAGTACTTC,CATSDPGQGRKTQYF
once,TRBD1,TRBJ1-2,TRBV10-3,TGTGCCATCAGGCAGACAGGGGCCGCCGCCGGCTACACCTTC,CAIRQTGAAAGYTF
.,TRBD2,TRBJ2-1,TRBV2,TGTGCCAGCAGGGGACTAGCGGGAGAGTTCTACAATGAGCAGTTCTTC,CASRGLAGEFYNEQFF
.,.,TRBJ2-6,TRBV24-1,TGTGCCACCAGCGGACAGACAAGCTCTGGGGCCAACGTCCTGACTTTC,CATSGQTSSGANVLTF
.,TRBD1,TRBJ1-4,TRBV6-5,TGTGCCAGCAGTTTGACAGGGGCTGATGAAAAACTGTTTTTT,CASSLTGADEKLFF
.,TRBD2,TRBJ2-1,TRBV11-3,TGTGCCAGCAGCCCACCAAGGACTAGCGGGCCCTTGTTGGATGAGCAGTTCTTC,CASSPPRTSGPLLDEQFF
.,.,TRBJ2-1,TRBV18,TGTGCCAGCTCACCGAGCACGGGAGACTACTACAATGAGCAGTTCTTC,CASSPSTGDYYNEQFF
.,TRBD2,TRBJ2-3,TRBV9,TGTGCCAGCAGCGTAGATCTAGCGGGGGGGGCAGATACGCAGTATTTT,CASSVDLAGGADTQYF
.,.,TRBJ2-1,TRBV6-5,TGTGCCAGCGGACAGACTAGTATTGAGCAGTTCTTC,CASGQTSIEQFF
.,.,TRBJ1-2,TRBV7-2,TGTGCCAGCAGCTTAGCGGACATCTATGGCTACACCTTC,CASSLADIYGYTF
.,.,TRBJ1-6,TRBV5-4,TGTGCCAGCAGGCCGCCTGGCTATAATTCACCCCTCCACTTT,CASRPPGYNSPLHF
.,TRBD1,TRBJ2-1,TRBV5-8,TGTGCCAGCAGCTTGCGGGGACAGCTTCACAATGAGCAGTTCTTC,CASSLRGQLHNEQFF
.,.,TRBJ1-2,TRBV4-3,TGCGCCAGCAGCCGCCACCATAACTATGGCTACACCTTC,CASSRHHNYGYTF
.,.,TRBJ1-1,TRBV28,TGTGCCAGCGGATTAGGGATGAACACTGAAGCTTTCTTT,CASGLGMNTEAFF
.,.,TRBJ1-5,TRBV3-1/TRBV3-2,TGTGCCAGCAGCCAAGATCGGAATCAGCCCCAGCATTTT,CASSQDRNQPQHF
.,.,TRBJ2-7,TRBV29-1,TGCAGCGTTGAAGATCAGGCGGGTACCCTCTCCTACGAGCAGTACTTC,CSVEDQAGTLSYEQYF
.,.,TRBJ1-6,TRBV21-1,TGTGCCAGCAGCAAAGGAGGATTGGACCAGCATCTACCCCTCCACTTT,CASSKGGLDQHLPLHF
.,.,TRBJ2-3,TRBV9,TGTGCCAGCAGCGTAGAGGGGGAGAGGACAGATACGCAGTATTTT,CASSVEGERTDTQYF
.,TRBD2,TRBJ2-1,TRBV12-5,TGTGCTAGTGGTTTGGTACAATCGGGCGGGAGAGGCAATGAGCAGTTCTTC,CASGLVQSGGRGNEQFF
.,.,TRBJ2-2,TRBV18,TGTGCCAGCTCACCCTCCGAGGAGAACACCGGGGAGCTGTTTTTT,CASSPSEENTGELFF
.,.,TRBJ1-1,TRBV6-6,TGTGCCAGCAGCCTCCGAGGAGACACTGAAGCTTTCTTT,CASSLRGDTEAFF
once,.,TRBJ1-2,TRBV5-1,TGCGCCAGCAGCTCAGAAGGTAACTATGGCTACACCTTC,CASSSEGNYGYTF
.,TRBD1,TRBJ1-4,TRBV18,TGTGCCAGCTCACCGGGGGGGACAGCGTCTAATGAAAAACTGTTTTTT,CASSPGGTASNEKLFF
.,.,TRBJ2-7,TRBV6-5,TGTGCCAGCAGTCTTTCCAACCCCTACGAGCAGTACTTC,CASSLSNPYEQYF
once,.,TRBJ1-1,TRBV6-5,TGTGCCAGCAGTACTTGGATGGGGGTGAACACTGAAGCTTTCTTT,CASSTWMGVNTEAFF
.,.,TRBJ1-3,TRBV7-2,TGTGCCAGCAGCTTAGGTTCGGCGCGCTCTGGAAACACCATATATTTT,CASSLGSARSGNTIYF
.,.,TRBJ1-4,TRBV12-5,TGTGCTAGTGGTTCCCAAGGTAGTGCTCGGGAAAAACTGTTTTTT,CASGSQGSAREKLFF
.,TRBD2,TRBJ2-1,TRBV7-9,TGTGCCAGCAGCTCCTCCGGGACTAGCGGGAGGTATAATTGGGATGAGCAGTTCTTC,CASSSSGTSGRYNWDEQFF
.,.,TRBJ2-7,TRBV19,TGTGCCAGTAGTGCCGGGATTGCGACCTACGAGCAGTACTTC,CASSAGIATYEQYF
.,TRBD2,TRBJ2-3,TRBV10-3,TGTGCCATCAGCCCTACTAGCGGGAGGAGCGCAGATACGCAGTATTTT,CAISPTSGRSADTQYF
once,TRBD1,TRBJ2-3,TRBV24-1,TGTGCCATCTCGGACAGGGTGAGGACAGATACGCAGTATTTT,CAISDRVRTDTQYF
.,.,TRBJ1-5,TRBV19,TGTGCCAGTAGTTCGCCGGGGAGGCAGAATAGCAATCAGCCCCAGCATTTT,CASSSPGRQNSNQPQHF
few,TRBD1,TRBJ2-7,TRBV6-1,TGTGCCAGCAGTGAAACGGACAGGGTCTACGAGCAGTACTTC,CASSETDRVYEQYF
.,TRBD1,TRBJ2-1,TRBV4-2,TGTGCCAGCAGCCAAGGGAGACAGGGTTATCCCTACAATGAGCAGTTCTTC,CASSQGRQGYPYNEQFF